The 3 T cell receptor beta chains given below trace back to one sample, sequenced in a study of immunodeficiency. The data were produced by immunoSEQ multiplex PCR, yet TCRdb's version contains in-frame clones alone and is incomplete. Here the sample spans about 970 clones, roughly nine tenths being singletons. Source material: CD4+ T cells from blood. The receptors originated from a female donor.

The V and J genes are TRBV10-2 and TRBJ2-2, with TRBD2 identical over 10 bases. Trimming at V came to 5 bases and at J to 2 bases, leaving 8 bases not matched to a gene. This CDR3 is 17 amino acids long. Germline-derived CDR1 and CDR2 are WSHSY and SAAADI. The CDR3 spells CASSSSSGGANTGELFF. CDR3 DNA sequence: TGCGCCAGCAGTTCGTCTAGCGGGGGAGCTAACACCGGGGAGCTGTTTTTT.

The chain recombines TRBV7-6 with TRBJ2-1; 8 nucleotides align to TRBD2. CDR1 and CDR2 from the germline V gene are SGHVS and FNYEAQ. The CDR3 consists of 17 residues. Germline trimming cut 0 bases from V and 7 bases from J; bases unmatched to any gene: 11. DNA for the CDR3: TGTGCCAGCAGCTTAGCGTCCGGGACTAGGGAGCGGAATGAGCAGTTCTTC. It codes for CASSLASGTRERNEQFF. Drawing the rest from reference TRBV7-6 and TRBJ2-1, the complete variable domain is GAGVSQSPRYKVTKRGQDVALRCDPISGHVSLYWYRQALGQGPEFLTYFNYEAQQDKSGLPNDRFSAERPEGSISTLTIQRTEQRDSAMYRCASSLASGTRERNEQFFGPGTRLTVL.

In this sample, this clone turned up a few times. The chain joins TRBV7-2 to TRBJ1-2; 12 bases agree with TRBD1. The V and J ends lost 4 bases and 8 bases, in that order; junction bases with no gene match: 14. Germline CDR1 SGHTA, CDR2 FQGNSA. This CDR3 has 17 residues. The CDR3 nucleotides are TGTGCCAGCAGCTCAGAGCCCCGGGACAGGGGGCGAAGAGGCTACACCTTC. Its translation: CASSSEPRDRGRRGYTF.